This TCR beta chain was found in a study of T-cell memory formation after mild COVID-19. Overall study results and limits: Second-wave clones reaching peak frequency on day 37 lacked confirmed SARS-CoV-2 specificity. Clones shrinking between day 15 and 85 showed a balanced CD4/CD8 split, and those that grew later tilted toward CD4+.

TCRdb itself ran the 5' RACE reads through MiXCR, one entry per CDR3 protein. The sample shows over 150,000 distinct CDR3 sequences, around 18% of them seen only once. Concerning this clonotype: Its antigen is unknown.

V dropped 2 bases and J dropped 7 bases, with 12 bases sitting between them. CDR3 length equals 14 residues. The germline CDR1 and CDR2 sequences are SNHLY and FYNNEI. The clonotype comes from a young man who had mild COVID-19 (a few samples of this study predate the infection). Cell type and time point are not known. The sample consisted of PBMCs or a T cell subset sorted from them (not recorded which). J is TRBJ1-5 and V is TRBV2; D not resolved. The CDR3 loop reads CASSEIGRQQPQHF. CDR3 nucleotides: TGTGCCAGCAGTGAAATCGGGCGTCAACAGCCCCAGCATTTT. Looking up the rest from reference TRBV2 and TRBJ1-5 gives the full variable domain: EPEVTQTPSHQVTQMGQEVILRCVPISNHLYFYWYRQILGQKVEFLVSFYNNEISEKSEIFDDQFSVERPDGSNFTLKIRSTKLEDSAMYFCASSEIGRQQPQHFGDGTRLSIL.